Presented here are 26 T cell receptor beta chains from one specimen sequenced in a study of T cells in Graves' hyperthyroidism and ophthalmopathy. RNA transcripts provided the source from which TCR beta CDR3 regions were amplified. The primer set for the first-round RT-PCR of the TCR CDR3 was HTBI. TCRdb reanalysed the multiplex PCR reads using MiXCR and keeps one entry per CDR3 protein. The sample consists of about 770,000 distinct CDR3 sequences, around a sixth of them appearing once. The specimen was blood. The origin of the receptors is a woman aged 50 to 60 with Graves' hyperthyroidism that later progressed to Graves' ophthalmopathy.

This clonotype occurred many times. V gene TRBV29-1 combines with J gene TRBJ2-1; 8 bases map to TRBD1. This CDR3 region has 12 residues. Trimming removed 3 bases from V and 8 bases from J; junction bases left unmatched: 3. In germline, CDR1 is SQVTM, CDR2 ANQGSEA. The CDR3 loop is CSVEGQVDEQFF. The CDR3 DNA is TGCAGCGTTGAGGGACAGGTCGATGAGCAGTTCTTC.

This clonotype was counted at least ten times. The rearrangement links TRBV9 to TRBJ1-1; D remains ambiguous. Germline values: CDR1 SGDLS, CDR2 YYNGEE. The V end lost 0 bases, the J end lost 4 bases, and 7 bases lay between the germline ends. The CDR3 is made up of 13 amino acids. Here the CDR3 reads CASSVGAGTEAFF. The CDR3 coding sequence is TGTGCCAGCAGCGTAGGTGCGGGCACTGAAGCTTTCTTT.

This clonotype has only a few counts. This chain connects TRBV4-1 to TRBJ2-7; 8 nucleotides align to TRBD1. V shed 5 bases, J shed 4 bases, and the junction held 4 bases outside the gene matches. CDR1 MGHRA and CDR2 YSYEKL come from the germline V gene. This CDR3 is built from 13 residues. The CDR3, as DNA: TGCGCCAGCAGCTACAGGACAGGGTACGAGCAGTACTTC. This codes for CASSYRTGYEQYF.

This clonotype was counted at least ten times. This chain connects TRBV20-1 to TRBJ1-1; maybe TRBD1 (5 bases). Germline V CDR1 and CDR2: DFQATT, SNEGSKA (reference sequence). Trimming removed 5 bases at V and 4 bases at J, with 14 bases between. The CDR3 is 13 residues long. The CDR3: CSAPPGRSTEAFF. The DNA for the CDR3 is TGCAGTGCTCCTCCAGGGAGGTCCACTGAAGCTTTCTTT.

The chain joins TRBV12-5 to TRBJ2-1; tentatively, D is TRBD1 (5 bases). The V end was cut by 0 bases, the J end by 8 bases, with 17 bases between. CDR1 is LGHNT, CDR2 FRNRAP, per germline. This CDR3 comprises 16 residues. CDR3 residues: CASGLVPDTYTHEQFF. DNA for the CDR3: TGTGCTAGTGGTTTGGTACCGGACACCTATACGCATGAGCAGTTCTTC.

The genes are TRBV11-2 and TRBJ1-3, with TRBD1 as a possible D gene (6 bases). This CDR3 is built from 14 residues. Trimming removed 5 bases at V and 4 bases at J, with 12 bases between. Germline V CDR1 and CDR2: SGHAT, FQNNGV. The CDR3 sequence is CASSHTGLGNTIYF. For the CDR3, the DNA is TGTGCCAGCAGCCACACAGGGTTAGGAAACACCATATATTTT. Combining the CDR3 with reference TRBV11-2 and TRBJ1-3 gives the whole variable domain EAGVAQSPRYKIIEKRQSVAFWCNPISGHATLYWYQQILGQGPKLLIQFQNNGVVDDSQLPKDRFSAERLKGVDSTLKIQPAKLEDSAVYLCASSHTGLGNTIYFGEGSWLTVV.

This clonotype has more than one count but fewer than ten. V gene TRBV29-1 combines with J gene TRBJ2-5; no firm D call. Looked up from germline, CDR1 is SQVTM and CDR2 is ANQGSEA. Trimming stripped 3 bases from V and 7 bases from J, with 6 bases between. The CDR3 is 10 residues long. CDR3 DNA: TGCAGCGTTGATGGTGGGACCCAGTACTTC. The encoded protein is CSVDGGTQYF. Complete variable domain (other parts from reference TRBV29-1 and TRBJ2-5): SAVISQKPSRDICQRGTSLTIQCQVDSQVTMMFWYRQQPGQSLTLIATANQGSEATYESGFVIDKFPISRPNLTFSTLTVSNMSPEDSSIYLCSVDGGTQYFGPGTRLLVL.

Only a few counts were recorded for this clonotype. The chain uses TRBV6-1 and TRBJ1-5, with D hard to call. CDR3 length: 15 residues. Trimming pared 2 bases from V and 4 bases from J, leaving 12 bases between. Germline V gene lookup returns CDR1 MNHNS and CDR2 SASEGT. CDR3 residues: CASSELKVPNQPQHF. The CDR3 coding sequence is TGTGCCAGCAGTGAACTAAAGGTTCCGAATCAGCCCCAGCATTTT.

This clonotype was detected many times. The chain has TRBV3-1 and TRBJ2-1; tentative D call: TRBD1 (6 bases). The germline V and J ends were trimmed by 1 base and 12 bases, with 13 bases remaining between them. This CDR3 has 13 residues. Germline values: CDR1 LGHDT, CDR2 YNNKEL (reference sequence). The CDR3 loop reads CASSQATGSTQFF. As DNA, the CDR3 is TGTGCCAGCAGCCAAGCTACAGGGTCGACGCAGTTCTTC.

This clonotype was observed a handful of times. J is TRBJ1-1 and V is TRBV12-3 or TRBV12-4, with 7 bases that match TRBD1. This CDR3 spans 11 amino acids. Trimming cost V 7 bases and J 11 bases; bases outside gene matches: 7. The CDR3 DNA sequence: TGTGCCAGCATTACAGGGGTTGGGGCTTTCTTT. This translates into CASITGVGAFF.

This clonotype showed up many times. The chain recombines TRBV27 with TRBJ1-2; 7 nucleotides align to TRBD1. The germline V gene has CDR1 MNHEY and CDR2 SMNVEV (reference sequence). The CDR3 consists of 15 residues. The V gene end was trimmed by 2 bases and the J gene end by 6 bases; junction bases not matched to a gene: 9. For the CDR3, the DNA is TGTGCCAGCAGTTTAAAGGAGGGGGCCGCCGATGGCTACACCTTC. Translating it yields CASSLKEGAADGYTF.

In this sample, this clonotype turned up a few times. The J gene is TRBJ2-1, the V gene TRBV9, with D perhaps TRBD2 (5 bases). The CDR3 has 14 amino acids. The V end was cut by 2 bases, the J end by 5 bases, with 11 bases between. Germline-derived CDR1 and CDR2 are SGDLS and YYNGEE. The CDR3 region has the DNA TGTGCCAGCAGCGTGGTGACTACTAACAATGAGCAGTTCTTC. It specifies CASSVVTTNNEQFF.

This chain connects TRBV4-1 to TRBJ1-5; D remains ambiguous. The germline V gene has CDR1 MGHRA and CDR2 YSYEKL. CDR3 size: 15 residues. Trimming shortened V by 4 bases and J by 4 bases, and 14 bases separated the two germline ends. The CDR3 sequence: CASSPGSGRNQPQHF. The CDR3, as DNA: TGCGCCAGCAGCCCAGGATCGGGCCGTAATCAGCCCCAGCATTTT.

This clonotype was observed many times. This chain joins TRBV6-1 and TRBJ1-5; a weak D match, TRBD1 (6 bases). Deletions cut 5 bases from V and 2 bases from J, with 19 bases between. There are 17 residues in the CDR3. The V gene's germline CDR1 is MNHNS and CDR2 SASEGT. As DNA, the CDR3 is TGTGCCAGCAGTCCAGGGGCGGGGAGGTCTGGCAATCAGCCCCAGCATTTT. Translation gives CASSPGAGRSGNQPQHF.

This clonotype occurred a few times. The CDR3 nucleotides are TGCGCCAGCAGCGTAGGACAGGTTTTAGAGACCCAGTACTTC. It yields the protein CASSVGQVLETQYF. This chain links TRBV5-1 with TRBJ2-5; 7 bases are shared with TRBD1. Germline CDR1 SGHRS, CDR2 YFSETQ. The CDR3 spans 14 residues. With V trimmed by 4 bases and J by 4 bases, 7 bases remained unmatched.

A few counts support this clonotype. An end of the junction does not agree with germline; a read error may underlie this. The genes are TRBV20-1 and TRBJ2-3; weak D call: TRBD1 (5 bases). CDR1 and CDR2 (germline): DFQATT, SNEGSKA (reference sequence). The CDR3 has 15 residues. The CDR3 is CSARGSARATDTQYF. The CDR3 nucleotides read TGCAGTGCCAGAGGTTCTGCCAGGGCCACAGATACGCAGTATTTT.

J is TRBJ2-3 and V is TRBV5-1; 8 bases match TRBD2. This CDR3 spans 16 amino acids. J was trimmed by 3 bases and V by 1 base; bases with no gene match: 7. Germline lookup yields CDR1 SGHRS and CDR2 YFSETQ. CDR3 DNA: TGCGCCAGCAGCTTGCTCAGCGGGGGCCCTACAGATACGCAGTATTTT. It yields the protein CASSLLSGGPTDTQYF.

CDR3 coding DNA: TGTGCCAGTAGTCCGGATCTGATTGAGCAGTTCTTC. This gives the protein CASSPDLIEQFF. The chain carries TRBV19 and TRBJ2-1, with D uncertain. The germline V gene has CDR1 LNHDA and CDR2 SQIVND (reference sequence). This CDR3 contains 12 residues. V lost 5 bases, J lost 9 bases, and 11 bases lay in between.

This clonotype was observed a handful of times. The chain joins TRBV6-1 to TRBJ1-4; the D gene is possibly TRBD1 (6 bases). The germline V gene encodes CDR1 MNHNS and CDR2 SASEGT. V gave up 5 bases and J gave up 0 bases, with 13 bases separating them. This CDR3 comprises 16 residues. This CDR3 is CASSLRQASTNEKLFF. CDR3 coding DNA: TGTGCCAGCAGTCTAAGACAGGCATCAACTAATGAAAAACTGTTTTTT.

This clonotype was counted at least ten times. The chain carries TRBV10-3 and TRBJ2-7, with no clear D. The germline gives CDR1 ENHRY, CDR2 SYGVKD. The CDR3 extends over 13 amino acids. Deletions cut 3 bases from V and 2 bases from J, with 8 bases between. CDR3 sequence: CAISELGAYEQYF. The CDR3 bases are TGTGCCATCAGTGAACTGGGCGCCTACGAGCAGTACTTC.

This clonotype came up a few times. This chain connects TRBV6-2 or TRBV6-3 to TRBJ2-3; 7 nucleotides agree with TRBD2. Unmatched junction bases numbered 11, after V lost 5 bases and J lost 3 bases. Germline values: CDR1 MNHEY, CDR2 SVGEGT. The CDR3 spans 16 residues. CDR3: CASSQGLGVRTDTQYF. CDR3 coding DNA: TGTGCCAGCAGTCAAGGACTAGGTGTGCGTACAGATACGCAGTATTTT.

This clonotype was observed at least ten times. The chain uses TRBV5-5 and TRBJ2-2; 8 positions agree with TRBD1. Losses at the gene ends were 4 bases for V and 6 bases for J; bases not matched to a gene: 11. CDR3 length: 16 residues. Germline CDR1 SGHKS, CDR2 YYEKEE (reference sequence). In nucleotides, the CDR3 is TGTGCCAGCAGCCACCGGACAGGGTTTTGGTCCGGGGAGCTGTTTTTT. This sequence encodes CASSHRTGFWSGELFF.

This clonotype was counted only a few times. The chain recombines TRBV28 with TRBJ1-4; TRBD1 matches at 8 bases. Germline CDR1 MDHEN, CDR2 SYDVKM. The V and J ends lost 6 bases and 8 bases, in that order; junction bases with no gene match: 11. This CDR3 spans 15 amino acids. This CDR3 is CASRSPGQEDEKLFF. CDR3 in DNA: TGTGCCAGCAGGTCTCCGGGACAGGAAGACGAAAAACTGTTTTTT.

This clonotype was recorded many times. This chain links TRBV12-3 or TRBV12-4 with TRBJ1-1, with 7 bases lining up with TRBD1. Unmatched junction bases numbered 16, after V lost 5 bases and J lost 1 base. CDR3 length equals 18 residues. The CDR3 DNA reads as TGTGCCAGCAGTACCGACCCCGTATACAGGGGCCCGAACACTGAAGCTTTCTTT. Protein: CASSTDPVYRGPNTEAFF.

The table lists this clonotype with a few counts. V is TRBV7-9 and J is TRBJ2-4; D is ambiguous. Germline values: CDR1 SEHNR, CDR2 FQNEAQ (reference sequence). CDR3 length equals 15 residues. Between the trimmed V and J ends, which lost 5 bases and 0 bases, there was a span of 11 bases. CDR3 in DNA: TGTGCCAGCAGCGAGACCTGGATAGCCAAAAACATTCAGTACTTC. This gives the protein CASSETWIAKNIQYF. The entire variable domain, with the rest obtained from reference TRBV7-9 and TRBJ2-4, is as follows: DTGVSQNPRHKITKRGQNVTFRCDPISEHNRLYWYRQTLGQGPEFLTYFQNEAQLEKSRLLSDRFSAERPKGSFSTLEIQRTEQGDSAMYLCASSETWIAKNIQYFGAGTRLSVL.

The chain is built from TRBV29-1 and TRBJ2-1; TRBD1 matches 10 bases. The V segment lost 4 bases and the J segment 1 base; nucleotides outside the gene matches: 13. CDR1 SQVTM and CDR2 ANQGSEA come from the germline V gene. The CDR3 loop spans 18 amino acids. The CDR3 sequence: CSVARDRGPRTSYNEQFF. The CDR3 DNA is TGCAGCGTTGCAAGGGACAGGGGTCCGCGAACGTCCTACAATGAGCAGTTCTTC.